Sequencing of this T cell receptor beta chain was carried out in a study of blood T cells in healthy people across ages (dated by TCRdb to the mid-2010s). A note on the overall study: In model experiments, template switching captured about one uniquely barcoded TCR beta cDNA molecule for every two T cells. To track age-related changes in TCR beta repertoire diversity, the study relied on deep sequencing normalized with unique cDNA molecular identifiers. Donors were grouped into four age groups: young (average 16 years), middle-aged (roughly 37), aged (roughly 62) and long-lived (over 80). The study analyzed two additional independent replicas of 1 million unique cDNA reads from the same blood draw for two donors, one aged 18 to 30 and one aged 80 or older. The study at large found these results: Donor CMV infection status was unknown, potentially confounding age-related changes in expanded clonotypes. A strong correlation was found between observed TCR beta diversity and the percentage of naive T cells measured by flow cytometry. Because profiling used bulk unsorted PBMCs, naive and antigen-experienced compartments could not be compared conclusively. Observed TCR beta diversity per million T cells fell roughly linearly with age, and a significant reduction was already apparent by age about 36. Estimates of total diversity from one million sequenced T cells were regarded as lower bounds and underestimates. Compared with the aged group, more naive CD4+ T cells, fewer expanded clones and increased TCR diversity were shown by the long-lived group, suggesting age selection.

The method was 5' RACE. The instrument given in TCRdb is Illumina HiSeq 2500. A second roughly 6 to 11 cycle PCR used a sample-barcoded 5' primer and a J-beta primer mix. A template-switch 5' adaptor carrying 12 random nucleotides introduced a unique molecular identifier onto each TCR beta cDNA molecule. At least 2.5 million CDR3-containing paired-end reads were obtained from each sample. All of the RNA was converted into first-strand cDNA using the Mint cDNA synthesis kit, with a TRBC-specific oligonucleotide serving as the primer. All cDNA was treated with uracil-DNA glycosylase and then went through a first 18-cycle PCR with the universal primers M1SS and BC2_uni_R. As for the authors' bioinformatics: Normalization of each sample was performed by random selection of 1 million high-quality reads, each carrying a distinct molecular identifier. Reads sharing molecular identifiers were discarded rather than binned into consensus sequences. MiTCR, set to a Q25 quality threshold and the strictest error-elimination algorithm, was used for CDR3 identification, clonotype clustering and error correction. A nonparametric unseen species model with Euler transformation was used to estimate a lower bound on total TCR beta diversity. TCRdb reanalyzed the raw reads on its own, using fastp at Q25 for trimming and MiXCR for clone calling, and kept in-frame beta chains. Under each unique CDR3 protein, matching rows form one entry showing the most common genes and DNA. The V and J calls were not made by the authors but by TCRdb's processing. The sample yields more than 900,000 distinct CDR3 sequences; about 25% were counted once. Around 0.7% of the sample is in the top ten clones.

From the germline V gene, CDR1 is MNHEY and CDR2 is SVGAGI. V is pruned by 3 bases and J by 1 base, leaving 1 base of the junction without a gene match. The CDR3 sequence holds 15 residues, the cysteine and phenylalanine included. The entry retains the CDR3 DNA only, 45 bases that are in frame from base 1. In the case of this clonotype: Its antigen is currently not known. Base qualities are not provided; no much larger clone lies one nucleotide away.

The roughly 37 donors, aged 6 to 90 years, were systemically healthy Caucasian individuals from Russia. About 10 milliliters of peripheral blood were drawn from each donor into EDTA-treated Vacutainer tubes. Ficoll-Paque density-gradient centrifugation was used to isolate PBMCs, with at least 7 million obtained per sample. Trizol reagent was used to extract total RNA from the PBMCs, yielding at least 5.5 micrograms per sample. The percentages of naive CD45RAhigh/CD27high T cells were determined by flow cytometry on a PBMC aliquot from every donor. Separately, the same data were catalogued under a study of T cells of mothers and their children. The second source states: Donors were nine systemically healthy Caucasian individuals: three mothers and their six children. cDNA synthesis consumed the entire amount of extracted RNA, loaded at around 1.5 ug RNA in each 15 ul reaction. In the second PCR, sample barcodes and 2-4 random nucleotides were introduced via the M1S primer. Each mother yielded over 10 million TCR beta CDR3 reads and each child roughly 3.1 million reads. In both related and unrelated pairs, thymic selection shapes the output of TCR recombination in a similar way, with inherited differences having only a minor effect. Normalized repertoire overlap was always found to be slightly, but never significantly, higher in related mother-child pairs than in unrelated mother-child pairs. Persistent microchimeric T cell clones were not detected, at a sensitivity of about 99 clones per million clonotypes. The study used deep NGS to compare TCR beta repertoires of mothers and children, seeking features distinguishing related mother-child pairs from unrelated individuals. On average, the children were approximately 11 +/- 4 years old, while the mothers were about 40 +/- 4 years old. After adapter ligation with NEBNext reagents, the libraries were sequenced on Illumina HiSeq 2000 with 100+100 nt paired-end reads. Mother and child libraries were prepared a month apart and sequenced in separate runs to prevent cross-contamination. For each donor, somewhere between roughly 500,000 and 2,100,000 distinct TCR beta clonotypes were identified. Naive TCR beta clonotypes were estimated from low-frequency clonotypes matched to each donor's FACS-determined naive share, without sorting.

The receptor was isolated from a girl between 2 and 10 years old in good health. The sequence joins TRBV6-5 to TRBJ2-5; 11 junctional bases match TRBD2. Specimen: blood. DNA sequence: TGTGCCAGCAGTTATGGACTAGCGGGCCAAGAGACCCAGTACTTC. Translated, this is CASSYGLAGQETQYF.